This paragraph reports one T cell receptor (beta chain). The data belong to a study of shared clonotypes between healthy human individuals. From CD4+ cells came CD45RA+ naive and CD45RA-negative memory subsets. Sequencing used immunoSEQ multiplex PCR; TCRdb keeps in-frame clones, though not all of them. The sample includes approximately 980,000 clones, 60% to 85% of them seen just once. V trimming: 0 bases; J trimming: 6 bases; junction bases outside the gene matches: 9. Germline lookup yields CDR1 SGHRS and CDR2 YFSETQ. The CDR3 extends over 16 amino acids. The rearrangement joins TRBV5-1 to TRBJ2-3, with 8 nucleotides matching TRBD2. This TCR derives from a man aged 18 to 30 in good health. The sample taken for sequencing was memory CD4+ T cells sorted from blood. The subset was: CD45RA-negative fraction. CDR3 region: CASSLVSGGGTDTQYF. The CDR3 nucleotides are TGCGCCAGCAGCTTGGTCTCCGGCGGGGGGACCGATACGCAGTATTTT.